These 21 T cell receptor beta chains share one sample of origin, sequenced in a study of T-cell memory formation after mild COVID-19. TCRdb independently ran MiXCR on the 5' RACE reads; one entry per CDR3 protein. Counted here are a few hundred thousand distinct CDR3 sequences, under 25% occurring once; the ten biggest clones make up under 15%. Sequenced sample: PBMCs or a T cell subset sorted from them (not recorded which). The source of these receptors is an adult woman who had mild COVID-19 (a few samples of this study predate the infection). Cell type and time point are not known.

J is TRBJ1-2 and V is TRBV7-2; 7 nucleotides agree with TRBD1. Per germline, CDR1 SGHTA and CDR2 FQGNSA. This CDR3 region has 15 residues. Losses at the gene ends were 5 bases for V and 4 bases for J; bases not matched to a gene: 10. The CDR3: CASSRRDRSFYGYTF. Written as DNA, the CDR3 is TGTGCCAGCAGCCGGCGGGACAGATCCTTCTATGGCTACACCTTC.

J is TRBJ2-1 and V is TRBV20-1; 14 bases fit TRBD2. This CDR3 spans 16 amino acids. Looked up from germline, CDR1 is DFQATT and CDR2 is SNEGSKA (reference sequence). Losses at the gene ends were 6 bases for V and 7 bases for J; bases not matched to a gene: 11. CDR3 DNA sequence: TGCAGTGCACTCGGGGGACTAGCGGGAGTTTCAAATGAGCAGTTCTTC. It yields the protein CSALGGLAGVSNEQFF.

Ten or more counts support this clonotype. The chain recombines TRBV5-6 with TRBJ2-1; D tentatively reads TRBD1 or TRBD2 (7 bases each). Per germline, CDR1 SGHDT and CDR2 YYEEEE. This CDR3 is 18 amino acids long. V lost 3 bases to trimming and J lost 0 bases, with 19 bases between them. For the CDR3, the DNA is TGTGCCAGCAGCTCTCTGACTAGCAGGGGGAGCTCCTACAATGAGCAGTTCTTC. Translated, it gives CASSSLTSRGSSYNEQFF.

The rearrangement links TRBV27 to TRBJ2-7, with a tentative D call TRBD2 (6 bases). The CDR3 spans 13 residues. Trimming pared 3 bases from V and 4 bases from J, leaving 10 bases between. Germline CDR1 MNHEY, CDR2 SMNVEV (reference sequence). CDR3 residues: CASSFRESYEQYF. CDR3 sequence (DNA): TGTGCCAGCAGTTTTCGGGAGTCTTACGAGCAGTACTTC.

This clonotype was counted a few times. In nucleotides, the CDR3 is TGTGCCAGTAGTAGACAGACGTGGGACACTGAAGCTTTCTTT. It specifies CASSRQTWDTEAFF. The rearrangement joins TRBV19 to TRBJ1-1, with D possibly being TRBD1 (5 bases). The germline V gene has CDR1 LNHDA and CDR2 SQIVND (reference sequence). V shed 4 bases and J shed 3 bases, with 12 bases lying between them. This CDR3 is 14 amino acids long.

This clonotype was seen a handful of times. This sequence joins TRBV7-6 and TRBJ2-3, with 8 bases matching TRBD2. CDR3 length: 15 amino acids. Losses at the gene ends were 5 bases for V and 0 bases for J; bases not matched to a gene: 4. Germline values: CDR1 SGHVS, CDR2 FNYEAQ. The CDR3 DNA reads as TGTGCCAGCAGCCCGCCTAGCGGGAGCACAGATACGCAGTATTTT. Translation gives CASSPPSGSTDTQYF.

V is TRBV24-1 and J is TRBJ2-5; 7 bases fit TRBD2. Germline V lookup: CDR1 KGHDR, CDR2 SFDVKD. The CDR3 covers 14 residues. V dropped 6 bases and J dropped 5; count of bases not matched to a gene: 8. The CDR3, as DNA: TGTGCCACCAGTCCGGGCGGGGGTCTGGAGACCCAGTACTTC. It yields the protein CATSPGGGLETQYF.

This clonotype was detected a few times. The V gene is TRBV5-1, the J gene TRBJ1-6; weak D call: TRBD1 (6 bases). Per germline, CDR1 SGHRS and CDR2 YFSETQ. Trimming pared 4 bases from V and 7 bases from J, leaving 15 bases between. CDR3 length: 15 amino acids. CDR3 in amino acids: CASSAKQGKNSPLHF. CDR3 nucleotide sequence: TGCGCCAGCAGCGCCAAACAGGGAAAGAATTCACCCCTCCACTTT.

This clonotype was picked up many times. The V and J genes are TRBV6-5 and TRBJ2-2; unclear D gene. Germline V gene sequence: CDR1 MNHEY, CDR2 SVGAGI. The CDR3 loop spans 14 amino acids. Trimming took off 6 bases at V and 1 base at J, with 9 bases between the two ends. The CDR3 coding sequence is TGTGCCAGCAGAAAACCAGGGAACACCGGGGAGCTGTTTTTT. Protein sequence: CASRKPGNTGELFF.

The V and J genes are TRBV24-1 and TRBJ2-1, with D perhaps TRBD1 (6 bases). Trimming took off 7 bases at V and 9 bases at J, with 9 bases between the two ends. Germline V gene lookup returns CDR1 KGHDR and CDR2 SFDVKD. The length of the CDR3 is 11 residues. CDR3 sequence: CATRQGVEQFF. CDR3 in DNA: TGTGCCACCAGACAGGGTGTTGAGCAGTTCTTC.

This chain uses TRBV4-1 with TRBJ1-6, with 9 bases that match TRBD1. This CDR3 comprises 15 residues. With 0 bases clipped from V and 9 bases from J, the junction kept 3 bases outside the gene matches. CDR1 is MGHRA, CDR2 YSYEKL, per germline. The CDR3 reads CASSQEGTGSSPLHF. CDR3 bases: TGCGCCAGCAGCCAAGAAGGGACAGGGAGTTCACCCCTCCACTTT.

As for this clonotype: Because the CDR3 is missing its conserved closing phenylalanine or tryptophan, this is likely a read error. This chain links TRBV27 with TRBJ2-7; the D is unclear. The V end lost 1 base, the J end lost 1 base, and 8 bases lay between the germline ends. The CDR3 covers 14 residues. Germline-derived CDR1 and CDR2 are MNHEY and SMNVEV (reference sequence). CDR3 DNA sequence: TGTGCCAGCAGTTTATACGGCAGATCCTACGAGCAGTACTCC. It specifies CASSLYGRSYEQYS.

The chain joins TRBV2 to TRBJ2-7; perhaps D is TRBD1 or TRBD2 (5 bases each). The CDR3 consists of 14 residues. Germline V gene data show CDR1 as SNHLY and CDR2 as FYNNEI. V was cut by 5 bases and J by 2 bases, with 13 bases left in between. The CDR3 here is CASSRDPGAYEQYF. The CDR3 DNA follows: TGTGCCAGCAGTCGGGACCCCGGCGCCTACGAGCAGTACTTC.

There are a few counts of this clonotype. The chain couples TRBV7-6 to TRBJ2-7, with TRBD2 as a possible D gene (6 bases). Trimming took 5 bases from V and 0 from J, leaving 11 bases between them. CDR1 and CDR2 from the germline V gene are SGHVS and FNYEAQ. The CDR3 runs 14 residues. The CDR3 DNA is TGTGCCAGCAGCCGGGGACTGACCTCCTACGAGCAGTACTTC. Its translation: CASSRGLTSYEQYF.

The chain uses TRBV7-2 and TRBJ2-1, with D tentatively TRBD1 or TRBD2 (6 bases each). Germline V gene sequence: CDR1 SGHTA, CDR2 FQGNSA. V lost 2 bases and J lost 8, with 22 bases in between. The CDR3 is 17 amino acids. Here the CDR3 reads CASSLRRGGTPTDEQFF. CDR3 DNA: TGTGCCAGCAGCTTACGCAGGGGAGGCACACCGACAGATGAGCAGTTCTTC.

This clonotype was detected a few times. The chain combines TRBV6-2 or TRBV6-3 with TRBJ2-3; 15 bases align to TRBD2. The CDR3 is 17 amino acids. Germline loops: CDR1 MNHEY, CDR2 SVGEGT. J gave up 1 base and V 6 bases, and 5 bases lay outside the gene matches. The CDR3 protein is CASSGLAGGPRTDTQYF. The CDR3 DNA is TGTGCCAGCAGCGGACTAGCGGGAGGGCCGCGCACAGATACGCAGTATTTT.

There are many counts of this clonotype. CDR3 protein: CASSKSGASDTQYF. As DNA, the CDR3 is TGTGCCAGCAGCAAAAGCGGGGCGAGCGATACGCAGTATTTT. The chain employs TRBV7-9 and TRBJ2-3; TRBD2 aligns across 7 bases. J gave up 6 bases and V 5 bases, and 8 bases lay outside the gene matches. The germline CDR1 and CDR2 sequences are SEHNR and FQNEAQ (reference sequence). The CDR3 totals 14 residues.

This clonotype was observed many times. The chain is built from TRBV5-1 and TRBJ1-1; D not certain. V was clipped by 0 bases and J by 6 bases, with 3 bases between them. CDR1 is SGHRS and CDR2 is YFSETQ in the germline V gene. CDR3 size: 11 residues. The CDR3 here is CASSLGSEAFF. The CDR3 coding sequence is TGCGCCAGCAGCTTGGGATCTGAAGCTTTCTTT.

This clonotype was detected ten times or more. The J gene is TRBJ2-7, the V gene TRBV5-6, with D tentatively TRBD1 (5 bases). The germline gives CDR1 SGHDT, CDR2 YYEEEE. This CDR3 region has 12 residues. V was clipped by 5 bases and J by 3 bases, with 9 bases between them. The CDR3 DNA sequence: TGTGCCAGCAGTTTAGGGGACTACGAGCAGTACTTC. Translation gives CASSLGDYEQYF.

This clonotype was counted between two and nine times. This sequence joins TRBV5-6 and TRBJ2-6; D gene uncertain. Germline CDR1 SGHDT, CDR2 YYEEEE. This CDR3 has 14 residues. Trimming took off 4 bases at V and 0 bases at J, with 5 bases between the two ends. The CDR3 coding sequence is TGTGCCAGCAGCATCAACTCTGGGGCCAACGTCCTGACTTTC. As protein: CASSINSGANVLTF. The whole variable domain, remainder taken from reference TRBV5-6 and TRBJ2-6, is DAGVTQSPTHLIKTRGQQVTLRCSPKSGHDTVSWYQQALGQGPQFIFQYYEEEERQRGNFPDRFSGHQFPNYSSELNVNALLLGDSALYLCASSINSGANVLTFGAGSRLTVL.

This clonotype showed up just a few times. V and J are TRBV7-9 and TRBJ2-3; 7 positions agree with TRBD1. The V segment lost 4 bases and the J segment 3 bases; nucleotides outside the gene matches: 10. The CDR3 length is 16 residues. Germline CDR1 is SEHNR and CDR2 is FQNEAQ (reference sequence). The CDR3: CASSSQTRGRTDTQYF. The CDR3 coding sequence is TGTGCCAGCAGCTCCCAAACGAGGGGGCGTACAGATACGCAGTATTTT.